Sequencing of this T cell receptor beta chain was carried out in a study of blood T cell repertoires in COVID-19. This clone was seen only a few times. The data were produced by immunoSEQ multiplex PCR, yet TCRdb's version contains in-frame clones alone and is incomplete. Among approximately 150,000 clones listed, around 84% were seen once. Germline CDR1 is MNHEY and CDR2 is SVGAGI. The CDR3 covers 14 residues. The V end was cut by 0 bases, the J end by 2 bases, with 8 bases between. The TCR was taken from a man aged 50-59 years who had recovered from COVID-19. The sample comprised PBMCs or T cells enriched from blood (not recorded which). The chain links TRBV6-5 to TRBJ2-7; D call uncertain. The CDR3 region has the DNA TGTGCCAGCAGTTACTCGGGCAGCACCTACGAGCAGTACTTC. Translating it yields CASSYSGSTYEQYF.